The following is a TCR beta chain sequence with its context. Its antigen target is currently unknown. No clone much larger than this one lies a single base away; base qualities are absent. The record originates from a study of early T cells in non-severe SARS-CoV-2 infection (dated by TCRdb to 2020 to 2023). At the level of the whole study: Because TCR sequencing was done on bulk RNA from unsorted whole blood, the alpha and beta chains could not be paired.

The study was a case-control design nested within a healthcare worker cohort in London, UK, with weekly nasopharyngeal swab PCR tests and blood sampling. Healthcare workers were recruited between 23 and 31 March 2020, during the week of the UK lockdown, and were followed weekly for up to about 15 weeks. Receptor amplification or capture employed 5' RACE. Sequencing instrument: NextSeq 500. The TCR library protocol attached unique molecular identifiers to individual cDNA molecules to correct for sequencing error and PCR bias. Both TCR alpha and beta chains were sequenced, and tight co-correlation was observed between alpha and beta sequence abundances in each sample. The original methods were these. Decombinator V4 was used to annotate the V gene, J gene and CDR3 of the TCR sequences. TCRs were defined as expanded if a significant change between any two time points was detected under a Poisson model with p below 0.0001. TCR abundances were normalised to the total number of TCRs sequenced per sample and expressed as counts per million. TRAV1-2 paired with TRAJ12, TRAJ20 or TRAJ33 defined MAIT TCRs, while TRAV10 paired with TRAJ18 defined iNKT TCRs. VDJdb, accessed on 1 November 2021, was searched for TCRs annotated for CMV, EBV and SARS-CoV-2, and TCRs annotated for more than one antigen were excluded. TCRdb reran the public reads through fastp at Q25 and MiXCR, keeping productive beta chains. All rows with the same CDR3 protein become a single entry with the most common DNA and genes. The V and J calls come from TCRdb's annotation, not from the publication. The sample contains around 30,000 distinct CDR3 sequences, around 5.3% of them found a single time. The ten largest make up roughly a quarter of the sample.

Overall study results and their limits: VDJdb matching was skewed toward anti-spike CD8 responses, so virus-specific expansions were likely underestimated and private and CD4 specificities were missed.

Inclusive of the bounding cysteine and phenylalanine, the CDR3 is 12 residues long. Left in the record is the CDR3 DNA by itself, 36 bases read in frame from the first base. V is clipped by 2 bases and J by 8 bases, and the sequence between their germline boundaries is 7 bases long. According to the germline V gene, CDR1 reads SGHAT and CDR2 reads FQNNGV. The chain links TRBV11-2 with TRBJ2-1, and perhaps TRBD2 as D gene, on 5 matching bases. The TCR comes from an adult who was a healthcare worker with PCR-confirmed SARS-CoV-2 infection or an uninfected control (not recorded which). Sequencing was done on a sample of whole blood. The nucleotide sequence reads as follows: TGTGCCAGCAGCTTACCCGGGGATGAGCAGTTCTTC. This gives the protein CASSLPGDEQFF. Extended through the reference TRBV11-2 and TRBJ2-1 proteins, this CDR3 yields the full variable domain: EAGVAQSPRYKIIEKRQSVAFWCNPISGHATLYWYQQILGQGPKLLIQFQNNGVVDDSQLPKDRFSAERLKGVDSTLKIQPAKLEDSAVYLCASSLPGDEQFFGPGTRLTVL.